The source of this T cell receptor (beta chain) is a study of T-cell memory formation after mild COVID-19. Whole-study context: Clustering of TCRs was largely donor specific.

The V and J ends lost 0 bases and 4 bases, in that order; junction bases with no gene match: 13. The CDR3 has 18 amino acids. Germline CDR1 reads MGHRA; CDR2 reads YSYEKL. TCRdb itself ran the 5' RACE reads through MiXCR, one entry per CDR3 protein. The sample holds about 540,000 distinct CDR3 sequences; around 21% are singletons and the top ten take around 13%. On this clonotype: Its antigen is unidentified.

Study-level findings and limits: Second-wave clones with a day 37 peak had unconfirmed SARS-CoV-2 specificity.

The source material was PBMCs or a T cell subset sorted from them (not recorded which). This receptor was identified in an adult woman who had mild COVID-19 (a few samples of this study predate the infection). Cell type and time point are not known. The rearrangement uses TRBV4-1 and TRBJ2-7, with 9 nucleotides matching TRBD2. The CDR3, as DNA: TGCGCCAGCAGCCAAGATGTCCTAGCGGGGAACCTCCCGTACGAGCAGTACTTC. This encodes CASSQDVLAGNLPYEQYF.